One and the same sample provided the 31 T cell receptor beta chains below, sequenced in a study of a mutant IDH1 vaccine in newly diagnosed glioma (dated by TCRdb to about 2021). The meaning of the sample's time point label: baseline, week 1 (first vaccination visit). This specimen's treatment or condition label, per the study, means: pre-vaccination baseline after standard-of-care therapy. Libraries were built with the immunoSEQ multiplex PCR assay. TCRdb obtained this table from immuneACCESS and retained in-frame rearrangements with V and J assigned. These tables miss some clones; where compared with another copy, unresolved V genes account for less than half of the shortfall, and the remainder is unexplained. In this sample the table shows approximately 70,000 clones, around 86% of which occur a single time. The ten largest make up 2.9% of the sample. Sample: PBMCs, taken from a glioma patient treated with radiotherapy, temozolomide or both. The receptors come from a man aged 25 to 45 with glioma.

The CDR3 nucleotides read TGTGCTAGTGGTACCTCTAACACTGAAGCTTTCTTT. This encodes CASGTSNTEAFF. This sequence joins TRBV12-5 and TRBJ1-1, with no clear D. The CDR3 covers 12 residues. Germline lookup yields CDR1 LGHNT and CDR2 FRNRAP. V was pared by 5 bases and J by 2 bases, with 6 bases between.

J is TRBJ1-2 and V is TRBV13; unclear D gene. V lost 2 bases and J 2 bases, leaving 6 bases between the germline ends. The CDR3 spans 13 residues. The germline gives CDR1 PRHDT, CDR2 FYEKMQ (reference sequence). CDR3 protein: CASSLSGNYGYTF. CDR3 nucleotide sequence: TGTGCCAGCAGCTTATCCGGAAACTATGGCTACACCTTC.

This chain uses TRBV7-9 with TRBJ1-5, with D perhaps TRBD1 (6 bases). V lost 1 base to trimming and J lost 7 bases, with 8 bases between them. CDR3 length: 13 amino acids. CDR1 is SEHNR, CDR2 FQNEAQ, per germline (reference sequence). The CDR3 DNA follows: TGTGCCAGCAGCTTAGACAGGGAGCAGCCCCAGCATTTT. Encoded protein: CASSLDREQPQHF.

The CDR3 sequence: CASSEALPGQRGKAFF. Here the CDR3 DNA reads TGTGCCAGCAGTGAAGCGCTTCCGGGACAGCGGGGGAAGGCTTTCTTT. This rearrangement joins TRBV2 to TRBJ1-1; TRBD1 aligns across 7 bases. The CDR3 extends over 16 amino acids. The V gene's germline CDR1 is SNHLY and CDR2 FYNNEI. V dropped 0 bases and J dropped 11; count of bases not matched to a gene: 15. Based on the CDR3 plus reference TRBV2 and TRBJ1-1, the full variable domain is EPEVTQTPSHQVTQMGQEVILRCVPISNHLYFYWYRQILGQKVEFLVSFYNNEISEKSEIFDDQFSVERPDGSNFTLKIRSTKLEDSAMYFCASSEALPGQRGKAFFGQGTRLTVV.

This clone was counted only a few times. This rearrangement joins TRBV15 to TRBJ2-1, with TRBD1 identical over 9 bases. CDR1 is LNHNV and CDR2 is YYDKDF in the germline V gene (reference sequence). J gave up 8 bases and V 4 bases, and 9 bases lay outside the gene matches. There are 15 residues in the CDR3. As DNA, the CDR3 is TGTGCCACCAGCATTTCGGGACAGGGAAATGATGAGCAGTTCTTC. Its protein is CATSISGQGNDEQFF.

The sample holds a few counts of this clone. V usage is TRBV27 and J usage is TRBJ2-2; the match to TRBD2 covers 7 bases. Germline loops: CDR1 MNHEY, CDR2 SMNVEV (reference sequence). Germline trimming cut 3 bases from V and 2 bases from J; bases unmatched to any gene: 6. The CDR3 covers 16 residues. CDR3: CASSFRGGGNTGELFF. CDR3 coding DNA: TGTGCCAGCAGTTTTAGGGGCGGGGGAAACACCGGGGAGCTGTTTTTT.

This clone was counted a few times. Here the CDR3 reads CASDRQGLATEAFF. The DNA of the CDR3 is TGTGCCAGCGATAGACAGGGGCTAGCGACTGAAGCTTTCTTT. The rearrangement uses TRBV2 and TRBJ1-1; 8 bases fit TRBD1. Per germline, CDR1 SNHLY and CDR2 FYNNEI. This CDR3 spans 14 amino acids. The J segment lost 5 bases and the V segment lost 8 bases, leaving 10 bases of the junction unmatched. Looking up the rest from reference TRBV2 and TRBJ1-1 gives the full variable domain: EPEVTQTPSHQVTQMGQEVILRCVPISNHLYFYWYRQILGQKVEFLVSFYNNEISEKSEIFDDQFSVERPDGSNFTLKIRSTKLEDSAMYFCASDRQGLATEAFFGQGTRLTVV.

V gene TRBV18 combines with J gene TRBJ2-1, with 13 bases that match TRBD2. After removal of 5 bases from V and 8 bases from J, the junction contained 3 bases not matched to a gene. CDR1 is KGHSH and CDR2 is LQKENI in the germline V gene. The CDR3 sequence is 14 residues long. In DNA form, the CDR3 reads TGTGCCAGCTCAACTAGCGGGGGGGCATATGAGCAGTTCTTC. This encodes CASSTSGGAYEQFF.

This clone was detected only a few times. V usage is TRBV14 and J usage is TRBJ1-4; D gene ambiguous. V lost 4 bases and J lost 8, with 17 bases in between. There are 15 residues in the CDR3. From germline, CDR1 is SGHDN and CDR2 FVKESK. The CDR3 sequence: CASSPSAAFGEKLFF. In DNA form, the CDR3 reads TGTGCCAGCAGCCCTTCCGCGGCATTCGGGGAAAAACTGTTTTTT.

The chain recombines TRBV28 with TRBJ1-2, with 8 bases matching TRBD1. From germline, CDR1 is MDHEN and CDR2 SYDVKM. The J segment lost 0 bases and the V segment lost 7 bases, leaving 4 bases of the junction unmatched. The CDR3 has 14 amino acids. The CDR3 sequence: CASIQGVPNYGYTF. In DNA, the CDR3 is TGTGCCAGCATACAGGGGGTACCTAACTATGGCTACACCTTC.

The J gene is TRBJ1-5, the V gene TRBV19; D is undetermined. This CDR3 contains 15 residues. V lost 9 bases, J lost 0 bases, and 15 bases lay in between. Germline V gene data show CDR1 as LNHDA and CDR2 as SQIVND (reference sequence). The CDR3 DNA sequence: TGTGCCAGCCAAAGCAGTTTCGATAGCAATCAGCCCCAGCATTTT. Its translation: CASQSSFDSNQPQHF. Full variable domain (remainder filled in from reference TRBV19 and TRBJ1-5): DGGITQSPKYLFRKEGQNVTLSCEQNLNHDAMYWYRQDPGQGLRLIYYSQIVNDFQKGDIAEGYSVSREKKESFPLTVTSAQKNPTAFYLCASQSSFDSNQPQHFGDGTRLSIL.

The chain carries TRBV11-2 and TRBJ2-5; 7 bases map to TRBD1. Germline V gene data show CDR1 as SGHAT and CDR2 as FQNNGV. This CDR3 has 14 amino acids. Trimming removed 5 bases from V and 2 bases from J; junction bases left unmatched: 5. The CDR3 DNA is TGTGCCAGCAGCCGGGGACAGCTTCAAGAGACCCAGTACTTC. Translation gives CASSRGQLQETQYF.

On this clone itself: The junction departs from the called germline gene at one end, perhaps through a read error. The chain joins TRBV5-1 to TRBJ1-4; tentative D call: TRBD1 (6 bases). Germline V gene lookup returns CDR1 SGHRS and CDR2 YFSETQ. The CDR3 runs to 16 residues. This CDR3 is CASSSTGQTPNEKLFF. In DNA form, the CDR3 reads TGTGCCAGCAGCTCAACCGGACAGACACCTAATGAAAAACTGTTTTTT.

The rearrangement uses TRBV6-5 and TRBJ1-1, with no clear D. CDR1 and CDR2 (germline): MNHEY, SVGAGI. The V gene lost 3 bases and the J gene lost 4 bases, with 15 bases spanning the gap. The CDR3 contains 15 residues. CDR3 nucleotides: TGTGCCAGCAGTTATACTGGGGATGCAACCACTGAAGCTTTCTTT. Protein sequence: CASSYTGDATTEAFF.

In this sample, this clone turned up once. V is TRBV2 and J is TRBJ1-1; D unclear. Germline CDR1 is SNHLY and CDR2 is FYNNEI. The CDR3 is 13 amino acids. The V end lost 3 bases, the J end lost 1 base, and 6 bases lay between the germline ends. CDR3 DNA sequence: TGTGCCAGCAGTGAGAGGAGGAACACTGAAGCTTTCTTT. Amino acid sequence: CASSERRNTEAFF.

This chain joins TRBV5-4 and TRBJ1-2; D gene unclear. Trimming removed 2 bases from V and 7 bases from J, with 9 bases in between. The CDR3 runs to 12 residues. Germline CDR1 is SGHNT and CDR2 is YYREEE (reference sequence). In DNA, the CDR3 is TGTGCCAGCAGCTTTTCCTTCCTTGGCTACACCTTC. It codes for CASSFSFLGYTF.

V is TRBV4-2 and J is TRBJ1-1; weak D call: TRBD1 (5 bases). The CDR3 contains 17 residues. The V gene lost 0 bases and the J gene lost 1 base, with 15 bases spanning the gap. The V gene's germline CDR1 is LGHNA and CDR2 YNFKEQ. CDR3 DNA: TGTGCCAGCAGCCAAGAGAAGGGGACGGTAAAGAACACTGAAGCTTTCTTT. Amino acid sequence: CASSQEKGTVKNTEAFF.

V and J are TRBV28 and TRBJ2-7; D is unresolved. Deletions cut 3 bases from V and 3 bases from J, with 9 bases between. This CDR3 spans 13 amino acids. Germline V lookup: CDR1 MDHEN, CDR2 SYDVKM. The CDR3 region has the DNA TGTGCCAGCAGTTTTAGGGTATTCTACGAGCAGTACTTC. Protein product: CASSFRVFYEQYF.

The CDR3 loop reads CASSSSRDRGRGRDGYTF. Written as DNA, the CDR3 is TGTGCCAGCAGCTCGAGCCGGGACAGGGGAAGGGGAAGGGATGGCTACACCTTC. This rearrangement joins TRBV11-2 to TRBJ1-2; 10 bases align to TRBD1. CDR3 length: 18 residues. V gave up 4 bases and J gave up 6 bases; unmatched junction bases: 17. In germline, CDR1 is SGHAT, CDR2 FQNNGV.

The V gene is TRBV10-1, the J gene TRBJ1-2; 7 nucleotides line up with TRBD1. V shed 0 bases, J shed 6 bases, and the junction held 4 bases outside the gene matches. From germline, CDR1 is WNHNN and CDR2 SYGVQD (reference sequence). This CDR3 spans 14 amino acids. CDR3 protein: CASSESVTGNGYTF. The CDR3 DNA follows: TGCGCCAGCAGTGAGTCGGTGACAGGGAATGGCTACACCTTC.

The chain recombines TRBV28 with TRBJ2-7; D may be TRBD1 (5 bases). CDR3 length: 13 residues. Germline loops: CDR1 MDHEN, CDR2 SYDVKM. The V gene lost 8 bases and the J gene lost 4 bases, with 15 bases spanning the gap. The CDR3 bases are TGTGCCAGCCAGGGATCGGGTTTATACGAGCAGTACTTC. Amino acid sequence: CASQGSGLYEQYF. Full variable domain (outside the CDR3, taken from reference TRBV28 and TRBJ2-7): DVKVTQSSRYLVKRTGEKVFLECVQDMDHENMFWYRQDPGLGLRLIYFSYDVKMKEKGDIPEGYSVSREKKERFSLILESASTNQTSMYLCASQGSGLYEQYFGPGTRLTVT.

The rearrangement joins TRBV18 to TRBJ2-5; 7 bases line up with TRBD2. The CDR3 contains 16 residues. V lost 3 bases, J lost 2 bases, and 9 bases stayed unmatched. Germline assignment: CDR1 KGHSH and CDR2 LQKENI. The CDR3 nucleotides are TGTGCCAGCTCACCTACCGGGGGGACTATACAAGAGACCCAGTACTTC. Amino acids: CASSPTGGTIQETQYF.

The CDR3 DNA is TGCGCCAGCAGCGAAAGACAGGTCTTGAACACTGAAGCTTTCTTT. It codes for CASSERQVLNTEAFF. The rearrangement links TRBV10-2 to TRBJ1-1, with a possible D match to TRBD1 (6 bases). V was pared by 6 bases and J by 0 bases, with 14 bases between. CDR3 length: 15 residues. The germline gives CDR1 WSHSY, CDR2 SAAADI.

This clone has only a few counts. The V call is TRBV15, the J call TRBJ1-6; D gene unclear. The CDR3 runs 15 residues. CDR1 is LNHNV, CDR2 YYDKDF, per germline (reference sequence). With 2 bases removed from V and 8 bases from J, the gap between germline ends came to 13 bases. The CDR3 bases are TGTGCCACCAGCAGATCGGCCAGAGAGGATTCACCCCTCCACTTT. Its protein product is CATSRSAREDSPLHF.

The chain is built from TRBV10-2 and TRBJ2-2; 9 bases map to TRBD1. The CDR3 consists of 13 residues. V gave up 7 bases and J gave up 5 bases; unmatched junction bases: 2. Germline V gene sequence: CDR1 WSHSY, CDR2 SAAADI. Here the CDR3 DNA reads TGCGCCAGCAAGGGACAGGGAACCGGGGAGCTGTTTTTT. This translates into CASKGQGTGELFF.

This chain connects TRBV19 to TRBJ1-5, with D possibly being TRBD1 (5 bases). V was clipped by 2 bases and J by 2 bases, with 10 bases between them. CDR1 and CDR2 from the germline V gene are LNHDA and SQIVND (reference sequence). The CDR3 is 15 amino acids. The CDR3: CASSIQGERNQPQHF. Written as DNA, the CDR3 is TGTGCCAGTAGTATACAAGGGGAACGCAATCAGCCCCAGCATTTT.

The chain is built from TRBV4-1 and TRBJ1-4, with 8 bases matching TRBD1. This CDR3 contains 15 residues. The V and J ends lost 1 base and 8 bases, in that order; junction bases with no gene match: 6. Germline V gene lookup returns CDR1 MGHRA and CDR2 YSYEKL. The CDR3: CASSQGIRDREKLFF. CDR3 DNA sequence: TGCGCCAGCAGCCAAGGAATCCGGGACAGGGAAAAACTGTTTTTT.

V usage is TRBV5-6 and J usage is TRBJ1-5; weak D call: TRBD1 (6 bases). This CDR3 comprises 15 residues. Germline CDR1 is SGHDT and CDR2 is YYEEEE. With 1 base removed from V and 2 bases from J, the gap between germline ends came to 10 bases. CDR3 region: CASSLRQAGNQPQHF. The CDR3 DNA is TGTGCCAGCAGCTTGAGACAGGCTGGCAATCAGCCCCAGCATTTT.

The chain links TRBV15 to TRBJ1-4; D is possibly TRBD1 (6 bases). The CDR3 sequence is 14 residues long. Germline CDR1 and CDR2: LNHNV and YYDKDF (reference sequence). V lost 2 bases, J lost 11 bases, and 15 bases lay in between. The CDR3 sequence is CATSRHSEGGKLFF. In DNA form, the CDR3 reads TGTGCCACCAGCAGACACTCCGAGGGGGGTAAACTGTTTTTT.

This chain joins TRBV2 and TRBJ2-3, with 10 bases that match TRBD2. The CDR3 totals 15 residues. V was pared by 6 bases and J by 2 bases, with 5 bases of the junction left unmatched. The germline V gene has CDR1 SNHLY and CDR2 FYNNEI. The DNA of the CDR3 is TGTGCCAGCAGACCCCTAGCGGGGGTCACAGATACGCAGTATTTT. Translating gives CASRPLAGVTDTQYF.

The J gene is TRBJ2-3, the V gene TRBV6-4, with 7 nucleotides matching TRBD2. The CDR3 is 16 residues long. Germline lookup yields CDR1 MRHNA and CDR2 SNTAGT. Losses at the gene ends were 3 bases for V and 5 bases for J; bases not matched to a gene: 11. The chain's CDR3 is CASSEISAGGGDTQYF. In nucleotides, the CDR3 is TGTGCCAGCAGTGAGATCTCAGCGGGCGGGGGAGATACGCAGTATTTT.